The rows below give T cell receptor beta chains drawn from one sample of a study of OX40 agonist ivuxolimab in advanced cancers. Produced via immunoSEQ multiplex PCR; TCRdb's table is partial and in-frame only. The sample consists of fewer than 25,000 clones, around 79% of them appearing once. The sample was CD4+ or CD8+ T cells sorted from blood, taken in a trial of the OX40 agonist ivuxolimab. Receptors were obtained from an adult with an advanced solid tumor such as melanoma, head and neck, liver or kidney cancer. Both conserved end residues are part of each CDR3. Fields, in order: clone size, V gene, J gene, D gene, CDR3 DNA, CDR3 protein. The D gene is left open where the match is weak. Clone size is shown for a subset of rows, as once, few, many or a class of expanded clone.

size: few; V: TRBV6-5; J: TRBJ2-1; D: NA; DNA: TGTGCCAGCAGTTACGGGGGCCGGTACAATGAGCAGTTCTTC; CDR3: CASSYGGRYNEQFF
size: NA; V: TRBV11-2; J: TRBJ2-3; D: NA; DNA: TGTGCCTCCGAGAGCCTGGGTACGCAGTATTTT; CDR3: CASESLGTQYF
size: once; V: TRBV29-1; J: TRBJ2-2; D: TRBD2; DNA: TGCAGCGCCGAGGGGGTAGCGGGAGCTAACACCGGGGAGCTGTTTTTT; CDR3: CSAEGVAGANTGELFF
size: many; V: TRBV19; J: TRBJ1-1; D: NA; DNA: TGTGCCAGTAGTATCTTGAACACTGAAGCTTTCTTT; CDR3: CASSILNTEAFF
size: few; V: TRBV5-1; J: TRBJ1-6; D: NA; DNA: TGCGCCAGCAGCCTTGGGGGAGGTTCACCCCTCCACTTT; CDR3: CASSLGGGSPLHF
size: NA; V: TRBV5-8; J: TRBJ2-7; D: NA; DNA: TGTGCCAGCAGCTACAGGGTCTACGAGCAGTACTTC; CDR3: CASSYRVYEQYF
size: few; V: TRBV27; J: TRBJ1-5; D: NA; DNA: TGTGCCAGCAGTTTATCGTACAGCGGATTCAATCAGCCCCAGCATTTT; CDR3: CASSLSYSGFNQPQHF
size: NA; V: TRBV19; J: TRBJ1-1; D: NA; DNA: TGTGCCAGTAGTTTTCAGAACACTGAAGCTTTCTTT; CDR3: CASSFQNTEAFF
size: NA; V: TRBV14; J: TRBJ2-3; D: TRBD2; DNA: TGTGCCAGCAGCCAAGAGGGGACTAGCGGGGGTGGGAGCACAGATACGCAGTATTTT; CDR3: CASSQEGTSGGGSTDTQYF
size: few; V: TRBV27; J: TRBJ2-7; D: NA; DNA: TGTGCCAGCAGTTTTTCGGGAACCTACGAGCAGTACTTC; CDR3: CASSFSGTYEQYF